Given below is one T cell receptor (beta chain) in context. Antigen: not known. Germline assignment: CDR1 SGHTS and CDR2 YDEGEE. Trimming removed 3 bases from V and 4 bases from J, with 8 bases in between. There are 13 residues in the CDR3. PCR employed 60 Vbeta and 13 Jbeta primers. Clones were sequenced by immunoSEQ multiplex PCR, and TCRdb holds only the in-frame ones, with some missing. The sample yields 150,000 or so clones, 70% to 80% seen once. The source of the sample is a study of cytomegalovirus exposure and HLA in healthy donors. Study summary: Inside one of the first data releases sat tens of millions of unique TCRs taken from HLA-typed donors. Of all 400 or so donors who were genotyped, around 79% belonged to the Caucasian-associated ancestry cluster. Study-level results: The productive fraction for most TCR beta V segments was about 87% or about 30% in an earlier analysis. Donors belonging to an Asian-associated ancestry cluster reportedly showed fewer N-insertions in productive TCRs than the roughly 670-donor mean, according to what a later analysis found.

What was sequenced was PBMCs. The origin of this receptor is a man aged 45-60 years in good health and CMV-seropositive. This chain joins TRBV5-8 and TRBJ1-5, with D possibly being TRBD1 (5 bases). In DNA form, the CDR3 reads TGTGCCAGCAGCTCGGACATTAATCAGCCCCAGCATTTT. Amino acid sequence: CASSSDINQPQHF.